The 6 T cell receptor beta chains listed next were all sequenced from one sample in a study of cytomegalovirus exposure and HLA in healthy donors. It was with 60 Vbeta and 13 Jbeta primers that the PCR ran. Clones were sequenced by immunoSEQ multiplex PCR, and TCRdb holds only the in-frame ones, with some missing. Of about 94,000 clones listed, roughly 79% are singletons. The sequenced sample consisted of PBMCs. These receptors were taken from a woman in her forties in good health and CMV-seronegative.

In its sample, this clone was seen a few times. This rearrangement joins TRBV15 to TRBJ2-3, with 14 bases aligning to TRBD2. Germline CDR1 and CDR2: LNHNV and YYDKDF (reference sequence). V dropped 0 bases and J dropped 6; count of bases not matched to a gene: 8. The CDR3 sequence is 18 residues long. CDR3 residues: CATSRDRGLAGVGDTQYF. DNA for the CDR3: TGTGCCACCAGCAGAGATAGGGGACTAGCGGGGGTAGGGGATACGCAGTATTTT.

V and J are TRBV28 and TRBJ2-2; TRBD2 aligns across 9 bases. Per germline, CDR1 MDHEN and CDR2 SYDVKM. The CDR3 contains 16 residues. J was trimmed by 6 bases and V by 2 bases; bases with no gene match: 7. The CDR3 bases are TGTGCCAGCAGTTTAGGCGGGGGGGCCCTGGCCGGGGAGCTGTTTTTT. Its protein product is CASSLGGGALAGELFF.

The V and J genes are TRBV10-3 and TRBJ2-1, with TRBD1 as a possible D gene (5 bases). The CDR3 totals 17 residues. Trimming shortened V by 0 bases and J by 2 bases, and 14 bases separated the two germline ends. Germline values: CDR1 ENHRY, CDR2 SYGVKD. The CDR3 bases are TGTGCCATCAGTGAGTCCCTTTCAGGGCCGACCTACAATGAGCAGTTCTTC. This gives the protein CAISESLSGPTYNEQFF.

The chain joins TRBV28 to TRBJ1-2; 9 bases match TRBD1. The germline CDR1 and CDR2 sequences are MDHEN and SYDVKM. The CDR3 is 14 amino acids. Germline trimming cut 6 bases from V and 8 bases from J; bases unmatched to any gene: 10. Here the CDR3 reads CASRPYRGHWGYTF. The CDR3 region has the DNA TGTGCCAGCAGACCATACAGGGGGCACTGGGGCTACACCTTC.

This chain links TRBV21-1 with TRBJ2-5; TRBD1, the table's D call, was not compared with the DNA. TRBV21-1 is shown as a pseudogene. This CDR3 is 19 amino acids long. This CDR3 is CASSKAPDRGKRQAKTQYF. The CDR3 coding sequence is TGTGCCAGCAGCAAAGCTCCGGACAGGGGGAAACGGCAAGCAAAGACCCAGTACTTC.

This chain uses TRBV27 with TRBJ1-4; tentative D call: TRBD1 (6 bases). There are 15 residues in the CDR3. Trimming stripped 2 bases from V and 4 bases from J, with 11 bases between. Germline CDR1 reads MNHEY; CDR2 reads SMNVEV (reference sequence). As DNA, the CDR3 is TGTGCCAGCAGTTTAGGGGGCTGGGGTAATGAAAAACTGTTTTTT. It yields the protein CASSLGGWGNEKLFF.